This T cell receptor (beta chain) is from a study of T cell responses to AZD1222 COVID-19 vaccine. General study points: Spike-specific TCRs gained breadth and depth after people received two AZD1222 doses.

As concerns this clone: As yet, its antigen is unknown.

The ends lost 10 bases at V and 5 bases at J; junction bases unmatched: 13. Germline V lookup: CDR1 MNHEY, CDR2 SMNVEV (reference sequence). The CDR3 loop spans 14 amino acids. The assay was immunoSEQ multiplex PCR, and TCRdb's table has in-frame clones only and misses some. The sample records about 78,000 clones, roughly 90% being singletons. The specimen was peripheral blood, collected on day 0 of MenACWY control vaccination. The TCR was taken from an adult in good health. The rearrangement joins TRBV27 to TRBJ1-1; 7 nucleotides agree with TRBD1. CDR3 in DNA: TGTGCCACCCAACTCCTTTGGGACAGTACTGAAGCTTTCTTT. It codes for CATQLLWDSTEAFF.